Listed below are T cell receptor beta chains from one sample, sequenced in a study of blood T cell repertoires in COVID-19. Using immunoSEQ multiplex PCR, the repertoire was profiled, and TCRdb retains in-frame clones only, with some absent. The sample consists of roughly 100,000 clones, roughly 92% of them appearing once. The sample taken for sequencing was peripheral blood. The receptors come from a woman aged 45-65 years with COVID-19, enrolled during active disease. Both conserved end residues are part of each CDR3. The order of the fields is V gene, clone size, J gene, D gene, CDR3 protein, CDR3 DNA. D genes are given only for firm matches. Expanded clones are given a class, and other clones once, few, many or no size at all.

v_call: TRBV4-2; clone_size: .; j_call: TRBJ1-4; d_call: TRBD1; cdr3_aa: CASSQDGDRGDEKLFF; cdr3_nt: TGTGCCAGCAGCCAAGATGGGGACAGGGGGGATGAAAAACTGTTTTTT
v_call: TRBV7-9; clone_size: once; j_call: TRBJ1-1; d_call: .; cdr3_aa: CASSPPLQGPNTEAFF; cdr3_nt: TGTGCCAGCAGCCCTCCCTTACAGGGCCCGAACACTGAAGCTTTCTTT
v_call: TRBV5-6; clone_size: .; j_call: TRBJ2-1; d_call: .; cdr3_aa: CASSYSGSQFF; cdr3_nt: TGTGCCAGCAGCTACTCAGGGTCCCAGTTCTTC
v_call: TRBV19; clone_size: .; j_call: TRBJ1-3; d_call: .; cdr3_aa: CASSIYGPTVSSGNTIYF; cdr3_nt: TGTGCCAGTAGTATTTATGGGCCGACGGTAAGCTCTGGAAACACCATATATTTT
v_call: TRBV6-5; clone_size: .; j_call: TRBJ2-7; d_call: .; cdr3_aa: CASRFRVESLYEQYF; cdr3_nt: TGTGCCAGCAGATTCAGGGTGGAGTCGCTCTACGAGCAGTACTTC
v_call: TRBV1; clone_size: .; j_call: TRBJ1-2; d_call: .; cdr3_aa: CTSSHPGRNYGYTF; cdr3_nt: TGCACCAGCAGCCACCCCGGGAGGAACTATGGCTACACCTTC
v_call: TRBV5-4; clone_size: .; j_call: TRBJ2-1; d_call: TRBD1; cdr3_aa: CASSLEWGQGQHEQFF; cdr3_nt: TGTGCCAGCAGCTTGGAGTGGGGACAGGGACAGCATGAGCAGTTCTTC
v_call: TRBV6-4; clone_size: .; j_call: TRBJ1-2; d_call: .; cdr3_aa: CASSDQPLTQGYTF; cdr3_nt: TGTGCCAGCAGTGACCAGCCCTTGACACAAGGCTACACCTTC
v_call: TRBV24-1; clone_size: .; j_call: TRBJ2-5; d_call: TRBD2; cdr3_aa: CATSGSGTSGDPRTQYF; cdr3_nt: TGTGCCACCAGTGGATCCGGGACTAGCGGGGACCCGAGGACCCAGTACTTC
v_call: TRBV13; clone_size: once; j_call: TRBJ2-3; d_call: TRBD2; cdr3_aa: CASSTRRLAGGADTQYF; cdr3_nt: TGTGCCAGCAGCACCCGACGACTAGCGGGGGGCGCAGATACGCAGTATTTT
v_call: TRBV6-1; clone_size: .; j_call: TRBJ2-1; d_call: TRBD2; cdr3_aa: CASSERILAGGPGNEQFF; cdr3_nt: TGTGCCAGCAGTGAAAGGATATTAGCGGGGGGGCCTGGTAATGAGCAGTTCTTC
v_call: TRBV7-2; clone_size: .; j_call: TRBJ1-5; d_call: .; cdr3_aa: CASSLSGALQPQHF; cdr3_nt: TGTGCCAGCAGCTTATCAGGGGCTTTGCAGCCCCAGCATTTT
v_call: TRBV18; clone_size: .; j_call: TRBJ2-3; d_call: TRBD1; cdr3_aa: CASSPLTGAGTDTQYF; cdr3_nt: TGTGCCAGCTCACCCCTGACAGGGGCCGGCACAGATACGCAGTATTTT
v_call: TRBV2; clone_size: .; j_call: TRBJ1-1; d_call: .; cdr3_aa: CASSDVPQGTEAFF; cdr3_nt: TGTGCCAGCAGTGACGTCCCCCAGGGGACTGAAGCTTTCTTT
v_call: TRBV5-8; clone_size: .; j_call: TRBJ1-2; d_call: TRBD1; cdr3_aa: CASMLGTANYGYTF; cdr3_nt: TGTGCCAGCATGCTAGGGACAGCTAACTATGGCTACACCTTC
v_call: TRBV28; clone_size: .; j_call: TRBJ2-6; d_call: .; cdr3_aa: CASRGAGSGANVLTF; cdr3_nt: TGTGCCAGCAGGGGCGCAGGCTCTGGGGCCAACGTCCTGACTTTC
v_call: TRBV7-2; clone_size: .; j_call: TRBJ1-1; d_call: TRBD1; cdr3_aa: CASSLDRTRGRTAFF; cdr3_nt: TGTGCCAGCAGCTTAGACCGAACCAGGGGGCGAACGGCTTTCTTT
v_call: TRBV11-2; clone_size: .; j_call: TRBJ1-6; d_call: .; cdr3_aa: CASSRGRRSGGSPLHF; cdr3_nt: TGTGCCAGCAGCCGAGGGCGCAGGTCCGGCGGTTCACCCCTCCACTTT
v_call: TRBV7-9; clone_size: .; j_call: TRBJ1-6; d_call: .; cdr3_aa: CASIRGQNNSPLHF; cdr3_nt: TGTGCCAGCATTCGAGGACAGAATAATTCACCCCTCCACTTT
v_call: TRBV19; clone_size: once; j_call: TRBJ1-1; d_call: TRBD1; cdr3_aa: CASRTTGGDTEAFF; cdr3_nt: TGTGCCAGTAGGACGACAGGGGGAGACACTGAAGCTTTCTTT
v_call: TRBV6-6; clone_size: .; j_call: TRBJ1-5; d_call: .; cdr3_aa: CASSQTERYQPQHF; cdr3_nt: TGTGCCAGCAGCCAGACAGAACGTTATCAGCCCCAGCATTTT
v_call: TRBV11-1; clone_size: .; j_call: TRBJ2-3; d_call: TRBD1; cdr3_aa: CASSPGQLPDTQYF; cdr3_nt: TGTGCCAGCAGCCCGGGACAGCTACCAGATACGCAGTATTTT
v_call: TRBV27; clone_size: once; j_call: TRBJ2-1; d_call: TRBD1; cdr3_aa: CASSLSGQGYNEQFF; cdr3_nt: TGTGCCAGCAGTTTATCGGGACAGGGTTACAATGAGCAGTTCTTC
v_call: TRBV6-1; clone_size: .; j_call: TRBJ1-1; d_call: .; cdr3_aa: CASSDQTGTAHNEAFF; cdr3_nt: TGTGCCAGCAGTGACCAGACAGGTACGGCTCACAATGAAGCTTTCTTT
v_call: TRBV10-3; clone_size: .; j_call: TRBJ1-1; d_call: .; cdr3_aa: CAIAYSRQLIFEAFF; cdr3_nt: TGTGCCATCGCCTATTCCAGACAGCTAATTTTTGAAGCTTTCTTT
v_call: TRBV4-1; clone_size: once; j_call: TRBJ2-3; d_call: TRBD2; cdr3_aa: CASSFGDYHTDTQYF; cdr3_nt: TGCGCCAGCAGCTTCGGGGACTACCACACAGATACGCAGTATTTT
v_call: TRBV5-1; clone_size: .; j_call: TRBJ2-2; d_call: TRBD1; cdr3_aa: CASSLGGSGELFF; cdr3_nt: TGCGCCAGCAGCTTAGGGGGCTCCGGGGAGCTGTTTTTT
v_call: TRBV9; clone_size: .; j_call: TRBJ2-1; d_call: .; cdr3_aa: CASSVGAGRTNNEQFF; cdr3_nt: TGTGCCAGCAGCGTAGGGGCAGGGCGAACTAACAATGAGCAGTTCTTC
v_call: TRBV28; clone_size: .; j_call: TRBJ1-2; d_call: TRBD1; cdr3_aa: CATQGQLYGYTF; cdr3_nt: TGTGCCACCCAGGGACAGCTCTATGGCTACACCTTC
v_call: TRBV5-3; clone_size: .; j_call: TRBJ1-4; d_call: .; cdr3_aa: CARSLEGCGANEKLFF; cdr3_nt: TGTGCCAGAAGCTTGGAAGGGTGCGGGGCTAATGAAAAACTGTTTTTT
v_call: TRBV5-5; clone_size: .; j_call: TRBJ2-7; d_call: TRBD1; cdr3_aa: CASSRGQGLSYEQYF; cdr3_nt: TGTGCCAGCAGCCGGGGACAGGGTCTCTCCTACGAGCAGTACTTC
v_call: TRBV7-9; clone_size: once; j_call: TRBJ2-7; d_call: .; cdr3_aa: CASSLVNGDEQYF; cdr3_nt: TGTGCCAGCAGCTTAGTAAACGGGGACGAGCAGTACTTC
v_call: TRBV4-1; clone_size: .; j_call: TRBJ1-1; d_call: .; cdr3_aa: CASSQLQGNMNTEAFF; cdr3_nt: TGCGCCAGCAGCCAACTGCAGGGAAACATGAACACTGAAGCTTTCTTT
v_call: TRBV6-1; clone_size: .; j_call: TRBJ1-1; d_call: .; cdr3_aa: CASQVAAGNTEAFF; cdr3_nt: TGTGCCAGCCAGGTCGCAGCAGGAAACACTGAAGCTTTCTTT
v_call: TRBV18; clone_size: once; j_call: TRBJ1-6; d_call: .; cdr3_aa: CASSPEMTGSYSPLHF; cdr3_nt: TGTGCCAGCTCACCAGAGATGACAGGCTCTTATTCGCCCCTCCACTTT
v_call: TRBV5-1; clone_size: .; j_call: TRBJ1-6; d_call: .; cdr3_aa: CASSLQGWGNSPLHF; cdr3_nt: TGCGCCAGCAGCTTACAGGGTTGGGGTAATTCACCCCTCCACTTT
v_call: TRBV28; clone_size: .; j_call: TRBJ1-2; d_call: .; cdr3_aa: CASSLFTPGAEGYTF; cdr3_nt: TGTGCCAGCAGTTTATTTACTCCAGGGGCGGAGGGCTACACCTTC
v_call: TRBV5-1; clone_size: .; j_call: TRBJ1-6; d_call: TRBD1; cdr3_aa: CASSFEGAKGSPLHF; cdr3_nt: TGCGCCAGCAGCTTTGAGGGGGCGAAAGGTTCACCCCTCCACTTT
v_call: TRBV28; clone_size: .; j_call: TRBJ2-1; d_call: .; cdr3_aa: CASSPPLPYNEQFF; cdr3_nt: TGTGCCAGCAGCCCCCCCCTACCCTACAATGAGCAGTTCTTC
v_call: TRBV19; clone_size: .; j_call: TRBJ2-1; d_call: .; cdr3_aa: CASSILPSSYNEQFF; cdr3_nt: TGTGCCAGTAGTATTCTGCCCAGCTCCTACAATGAGCAGTTCTTC
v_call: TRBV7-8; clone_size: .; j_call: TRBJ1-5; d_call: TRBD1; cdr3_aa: CASSLAGTGGSNQPQHF; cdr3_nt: TGTGCCAGCAGCTTAGCGGGGACAGGGGGCAGCAATCAGCCCCAGCATTTT
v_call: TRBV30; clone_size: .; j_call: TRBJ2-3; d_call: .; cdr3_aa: CAWSPGVGTDTQYF; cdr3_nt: TGTGCCTGGAGTCCCGGGGTGGGCACAGATACGCAGTATTTT
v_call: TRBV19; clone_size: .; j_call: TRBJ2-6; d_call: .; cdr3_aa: CASIPRTGRSGANVLTF; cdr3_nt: TGTGCCAGTATTCCACGTACAGGGCGCTCTGGGGCCAACGTCCTGACTTTC
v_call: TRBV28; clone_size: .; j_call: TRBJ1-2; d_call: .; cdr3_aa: CASSLSPVGRDNYGYTF; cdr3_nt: TGTGCCAGCAGTTTAAGCCCGGTCGGACGGGATAACTATGGCTACACCTTC
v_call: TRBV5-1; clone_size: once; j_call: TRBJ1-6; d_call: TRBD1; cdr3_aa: CASSWGQGASYNSPLHF; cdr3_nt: TGCGCCAGCAGCTGGGGACAGGGGGCATCCTATAATTCACCCCTCCACTTT
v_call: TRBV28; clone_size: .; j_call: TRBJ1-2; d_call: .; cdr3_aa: CASGALQGYGYTF; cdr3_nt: TGTGCCAGCGGGGCGTTACAGGGATATGGCTACACCTTC
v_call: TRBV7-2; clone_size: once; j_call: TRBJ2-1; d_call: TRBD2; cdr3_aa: CASSLSPRGLAGGRDEQFF; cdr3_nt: TGTGCCAGCAGCTTATCCCCCCGAGGACTAGCGGGAGGAAGGGATGAGCAGTTCTTC
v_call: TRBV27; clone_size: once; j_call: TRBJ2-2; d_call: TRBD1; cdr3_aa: CASSLSGTGWTGELFF; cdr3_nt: TGTGCCAGCAGTTTATCCGGGACAGGGTGGACCGGGGAGCTGTTTTTT
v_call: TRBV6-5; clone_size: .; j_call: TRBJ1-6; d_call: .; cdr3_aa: CASSPPQGKNSPLHF; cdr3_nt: TGTGCCAGCAGCCCCCCACAGGGAAAGAATTCACCCCTCCACTTT
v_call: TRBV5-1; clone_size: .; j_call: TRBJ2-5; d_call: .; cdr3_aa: CASWRVQETQYF; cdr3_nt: TGCGCCAGCTGGAGGGTACAAGAGACCCAGTACTTC
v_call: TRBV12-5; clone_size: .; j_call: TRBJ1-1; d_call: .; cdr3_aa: CASGLGGRGAFF; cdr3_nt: TGTGCTAGTGGTTTGGGGGGGCGAGGAGCTTTCTTT
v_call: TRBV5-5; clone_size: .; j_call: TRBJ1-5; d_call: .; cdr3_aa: CASSEGLNQPQHF; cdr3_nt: TGTGCCAGCAGCGAGGGACTCAATCAGCCCCAGCATTTT
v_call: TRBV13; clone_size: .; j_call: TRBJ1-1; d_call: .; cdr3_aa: CASSSQTGRAFF; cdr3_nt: TGTGCCAGCAGCTCCCAGACTGGAAGGGCTTTCTTT
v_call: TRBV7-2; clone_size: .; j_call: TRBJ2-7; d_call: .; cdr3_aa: CASSLVVGGGYEQYF; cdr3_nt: TGTGCCAGCAGCTTAGTTGTTGGGGGCGGGTACGAGCAGTACTTC
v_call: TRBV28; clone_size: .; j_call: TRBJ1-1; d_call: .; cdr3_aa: CASTRGGIATEAFF; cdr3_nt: TGTGCCAGCACCAGGGGAGGGATCGCCACTGAAGCTTTCTTT
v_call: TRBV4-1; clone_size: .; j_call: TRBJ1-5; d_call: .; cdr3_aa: CASSQDGGGNNQPQHF; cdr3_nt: TGCGCCAGCAGCCAAGACGGCGGGGGGAATAATCAGCCCCAGCATTTT
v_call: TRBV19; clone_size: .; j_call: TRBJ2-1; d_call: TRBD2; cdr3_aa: CASSINSGGPGGQFF; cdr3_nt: TGTGCCAGTAGTATAAATTCGGGAGGACCCGGCGGGCAGTTCTTC
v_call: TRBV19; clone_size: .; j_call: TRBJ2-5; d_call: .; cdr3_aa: CASSMRRGSQETQYF; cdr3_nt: TGTGCCAGTAGTATGCGCCGCGGCAGTCAAGAGACCCAGTACTTC